Listed here are 10 T cell receptor beta chains from one sample, sequenced in a study of breast tumors, draining lymph nodes, adjacent tissues. MiXCR was run by TCRdb on the multiplex PCR reads, yielding one entry per CDR3 protein. The top ten clones hold around 4% of a sample with about 180,000 distinct CDR3 sequences, about 33% of them seen once. Axillary draining lymph nodes of breast cancer patients supplied the node samples. The sequenced sample consisted of axillary lymph node tissue. Source of these receptors: a female donor with breast cancer. Some clones in this sample may be carry-over from other donors' samples.

This clonotype showed up many times. The chain is built from TRBV19 and TRBJ2-7, with 11 bases matching TRBD1. J gave up 3 bases and V 6 bases, and 7 bases lay outside the gene matches. CDR3 length equals 15 residues. Germline CDR1 is LNHDA and CDR2 is SQIVND (reference sequence). CDR3 residues: CASSTSGTGGYEQYF. CDR3 DNA sequence: TGTGCCAGTAGCACCTCCGGGACAGGGGGCTACGAGCAGTACTTC.

The chain has TRBV11-3 and TRBJ1-1; D is unclear. The germline V and J ends were trimmed by 1 base and 4 bases, with 7 bases remaining between them. CDR1 is SGHNT, CDR2 YENEEA, per germline. This CDR3 is 13 amino acids long. CDR3 nucleotides: TGTGCCAGCAGCTTAGTTCATCGCACTGAAGCTTTCTTT. Its translation is CASSLVHRTEAFF.

There are a few counts of this clonotype. One end of the junction is discordant with germline, which a read error may explain. This chain uses TRBV6-5 with TRBJ2-7; maybe TRBD1 (5 bases). There are 13 residues in the CDR3. Germline CDR1 reads MNHEY; CDR2 reads SVGAGI. The chain's CDR3 is CASSYLQGCERYF. In DNA form, the CDR3 reads TGTGCCAGCAGTTACCTTCAGGGTTGCGAGCGGTACTTC.

V usage is TRBV29-1 and J usage is TRBJ2-1, with D possibly TRBD1 on 5 matching bases. CDR3 length: 15 residues. The germline V and J ends were trimmed by 5 bases and 8 bases, with 22 bases remaining between them. Germline loops: CDR1 SQVTM, CDR2 ANQGSEA. DNA of the CDR3: TGCAGCGTTCAAGGGGATGCAAACTATGGCGATGAGCAGTTCTTC. Translation gives CSVQGDANYGDEQFF.

On this clonotype itself: A much larger clone lies one base from this, so it may be a read error. The chain couples TRBV20-1 to TRBJ2-1, with 7 bases matching TRBD2. Germline V lookup: CDR1 DFQATT, CDR2 SNEGSKA (reference sequence). CDR3 length: 13 residues. The chain's CDR3 is CGAGGVRFNEQFF. CDR3 sequence (DNA): TGCGGTGCTGGGGGGGTCAGGTTCAATGAGCAGTTCTTC.

This clonotype was seen many times. The gene calls are TRBV7-2 and TRBJ2-7, with D possibly TRBD2 on 7 matching bases. Trimming took off 5 bases at V and 3 bases at J, with 23 bases between the two ends. CDR3 size: 17 residues. The V gene's germline CDR1 is SGHTA and CDR2 FQGNSA. The CDR3 nucleotides are TGTGCCAGCAGCCCCCTGTTGAGTACAGGGACTAACTACGAGCAGTACTTC. Translating gives CASSPLLSTGTNYEQYF. Variable domain in full (rest from reference TRBV7-2 and TRBJ2-7): GAGVSQSPSNKVTEKGKDVELRCDPISGHTALYWYRQSLGQGLEFLIYFQGNSAPDKSGLPSDRFSAERTGGSVSTLTIQRTQQEDSAVYLCASSPLLSTGTNYEQYFGPGTRLTVT.

This clonotype was seen at least ten times. The V gene is TRBV12-3 or TRBV12-4, the J gene TRBJ1-6; 7 nucleotides match TRBD1. The CDR3 sequence is 15 residues long. J gave up 4 bases and V 3 bases, and 3 bases lay outside the gene matches. CDR3 protein: CASSFGDSYNSPLHF. In DNA form, the CDR3 reads TGTGCCAGCAGTTTTGGGGACAGTTATAATTCACCCCTCCACTTT.

The chain employs TRBV3-1 and TRBJ2-3; D is unresolved. The V end lost 4 bases, the J end lost 2 bases, and 16 bases lay between the germline ends. The CDR3 is 16 amino acids. The germline CDR1 and CDR2 sequences are LGHDT and YNNKEL (reference sequence). This CDR3 reads CASSPRPITYTDTQYF. The CDR3 DNA reads TGTGCCAGCAGCCCGAGACCCATAACTTACACAGATACGCAGTATTTT.

V gene TRBV24-1 combines with J gene TRBJ2-3; 7 nucleotides agree with TRBD1. The CDR3 runs 15 residues. CDR1 KGHDR and CDR2 SFDVKD come from the germline V gene. J gave up 6 bases and V 4 bases, and 9 bases lay outside the gene matches. The CDR3 region is CATSDRDSPTDTQYF. CDR3 DNA sequence: TGTGCCACCAGTGACCGGGACAGTCCCACCGATACGCAGTATTTT.

Concerning this clonotype: This clone may be a read error of a much larger clone one base away. V usage is TRBV30 and J usage is TRBJ1-5; TRBD1 agrees at 7 bases. The CDR3 length is 15 residues. The trim removed 4 bases at V and 7 bases at J, leaving 13 bases unmatched. Per the germline V gene, CDR1 is GTSNPN and CDR2 is SVGIG (reference sequence). CDR3: CAWKVTGPQGQPQHF. In DNA, the CDR3 is TGTGCCTGGAAAGTGACAGGGCCCCAAGGACAGCCCCAGCATTTT. The variable domain in full, with the rest retrieved from reference TRBV30 and TRBJ1-5, is SQTIHQWPATLVQPVGSPLSLECTVEGTSNPNLYWYRQAAGRGLQLLFYSVGIGQISSEVPQNLSASRPQDRQFILSSKKLLLSDSGFYLCAWKVTGPQGQPQHFGDGTRLSIL.